What follows are 26 T cell receptor beta chains derived from one specimen sequenced in a study of Tregs in tolerant kidney transplant recipients (dated 2019 in TCRdb). Related donors were used in the transplants with nonmyeloablative bone marrow transplantation, and mixed chimerism was transient in the human trials. Preparation of the library involved the immunoSEQ multiplex PCR assay. The table was pulled from immuneACCESS by TCRdb, which kept in-frame rearrangements only. Such tables lose some clones; where checked, under half of the loss comes from unresolved V genes, and the rest has no known cause. Recorded for this sample are 84,000 or so clones; approximately 94% of them occurred a single time. Together, the top ten hold more than 1.5% of the sample. This specimen was CD4+ T cells from blood (PBMCs), taken 12 months after the transplant. The receptors originated from a human patient who received a combined kidney and bone marrow transplant. Where a transplant has occurred, the graft donor may have supplied some of the T cells.

The chain has TRBV7-6 and TRBJ2-2; 11 bases match TRBD1. V dropped 5 bases and J dropped 2; count of bases not matched to a gene: 7. Germline values: CDR1 SGHVS, CDR2 FNYEAQ. The CDR3 totals 17 residues. The CDR3 coding sequence is TGTGCCAGCAGCACCACCGGGACAGGGGGTAACACCGGGGAGCTGTTTTTT. Its translation: CASSTTGTGGNTGELFF.

V is TRBV18 and J is TRBJ2-1, with TRBD1 identical over 8 bases. CDR3 length: 14 amino acids. V lost 6 bases, J lost 6 bases, and 7 bases stayed unmatched. The germline CDR1 and CDR2 sequences are KGHSH and LQKENI. The CDR3 is CASSPRTGPNEQFF. The CDR3 coding sequence is TGTGCCAGCTCCCCCAGGACAGGGCCCAATGAGCAGTTCTTC.

CDR3 sequence reads: CASRDDSTGNGTDSYEQYF. The CDR3 region has the DNA TGTGCCAGCAGGGACGATTCTACGGGTAACGGGACAGACTCCTACGAGCAGTACTTC. V usage is TRBV6-4 and J usage is TRBJ2-7, with 7 nucleotides matching TRBD1. The CDR3 contains 19 residues. Looked up from germline, CDR1 is MRHNA and CDR2 is SNTAGT. V trimming: 6 bases; J trimming: 0 bases; junction bases outside the gene matches: 20.

The rearrangement uses TRBV7-9 and TRBJ1-1, with a weak D call TRBD1 (5 bases). Germline CDR1 is SEHNR and CDR2 is FQNEAQ (reference sequence). With 5 bases removed from V and 3 bases from J, the gap between germline ends came to 13 bases. The CDR3 runs 14 residues. CDR3 region: CASSKTGLHTEAFF. The CDR3 region has the DNA TGTGCCAGCAGCAAAACAGGTCTCCACACTGAAGCTTTCTTT. Filled out from reference TRBV7-9 and TRBJ1-1, the complete variable domain reads DTGVSQNPRHKITKRGQNVTFRCDPISEHNRLYWYRQTLGQGPEFLTYFQNEAQLEKSRLLSDRFSAERPKGSFSTLEIQRTEQGDSAMYLCASSKTGLHTEAFFGQGTRLTVV.

V and J are TRBV5-1 and TRBJ2-7, with D maybe TRBD1 (6 bases). Germline V lookup: CDR1 SGHRS, CDR2 YFSETQ. The CDR3 sequence is 15 residues long. Trimming took off 3 bases at V and 4 bases at J, with 17 bases between the two ends. The CDR3 DNA reads as TGCGCCAGCAGCTCGATTGGGACAACAATTTACGAGCAGTACTTC. Its protein is CASSSIGTTIYEQYF.

To note about this clone: Other DNA sequences in this sample translate to the same CDR3. The V and J genes are TRBV27 and TRBJ1-6, with D perhaps matching TRBD1 (5 bases). The CDR3 length is 17 residues. Trimming removed 4 bases at V and 2 bases at J, with 15 bases between. CDR1 is MNHEY, CDR2 SMNVEV, per germline (reference sequence). The DNA for the CDR3 is TGTGCCAGCAGTTACCGGGGCGGGGGTACCTATAATTCACCCCTCCACTTT. Translating it yields CASSYRGGGTYNSPLHF.

The genes are TRBV11-1 and TRBJ1-2, with D maybe TRBD1 (5 bases). This CDR3 region has 13 residues. Germline V gene data show CDR1 as SGHAT and CDR2 as FQDESV (reference sequence). V was cut by 10 bases and J by 6 bases, with 18 bases left in between. CDR3 region: CATNPWGPDGYTF. The CDR3 DNA follows: TGTGCCACCAACCCGTGGGGCCCAGATGGCTACACCTTC.

This chain uses TRBV4-1 with TRBJ2-2, with a weak D call TRBD1 (6 bases). The V end lost 3 bases, the J end lost 7 bases, and 15 bases lay between the germline ends. Looked up from germline, CDR1 is MGHRA and CDR2 is YSYEKL. This CDR3 is 15 amino acids long. CDR3 nucleotides: TGCGCCAGCAGCCAGGTGACAGGCTATAACGGGGAGCTGTTTTTT. This gives the protein CASSQVTGYNGELFF.

The V call is TRBV7-2, the J call TRBJ2-5, with D perhaps matching TRBD2 (7 bases). The CDR3 sequence is 15 residues long. The germline gives CDR1 SGHTA, CDR2 FQGNSA. Trimming took off 5 bases at V and 4 bases at J, with 17 bases between the two ends. This CDR3 is CASSATQGGGETQYF. The CDR3 nucleotides are TGTGCCAGCAGCGCAACCCAGGGAGGGGGAGAGACCCAGTACTTC.

J is TRBJ2-7 and V is TRBV30; 16 bases map to TRBD2. Trimming removed 2 bases from V and 5 bases from J; junction bases left unmatched: 6. Germline assignment: CDR1 GTSNPN and CDR2 SVGIG (reference sequence). The CDR3 contains 16 residues. The CDR3 sequence is CAWSPGLAGGPHEQYF. The CDR3 nucleotides read TGTGCCTGGAGTCCGGGACTAGCGGGAGGGCCCCACGAGCAGTACTTC.

This clone was seen just once. The chain joins TRBV7-9 to TRBJ2-2, with 9 bases that match TRBD2. Germline CDR1 reads SEHNR; CDR2 reads FQNEAQ (reference sequence). The V segment lost 5 bases and the J segment 4 bases; nucleotides outside the gene matches: 5. The CDR3 has 15 residues. The CDR3 is CASSPGTSLTGELFF. The CDR3 nucleotides read TGTGCCAGCAGCCCGGGGACTAGCCTCACCGGGGAGCTGTTTTTT. Looking up the rest from reference TRBV7-9 and TRBJ2-2 gives the full variable domain: DTGVSQNPRHKITKRGQNVTFRCDPISEHNRLYWYRQTLGQGPEFLTYFQNEAQLEKSRLLSDRFSAERPKGSFSTLEIQRTEQGDSAMYLCASSPGTSLTGELFFGEGSRLTVL.

V gene TRBV7-2 combines with J gene TRBJ1-2; D is uncertain. Per germline, CDR1 SGHTA and CDR2 FQGNSA. The CDR3 sequence is 16 residues long. Trimming removed 6 bases at V and 1 base at J, with 18 bases between. This CDR3 is CASREGIGGFNYGYTF. CDR3 DNA: TGTGCCAGCAGGGAAGGCATAGGAGGGTTTAACTATGGCTACACCTTC.

The table lists this clone with a few counts. CDR3 loop: CASSDRGYGYTF. The CDR3 DNA follows: TGTGCCAGCAGCGACAGGGGATATGGCTACACCTTC. This chain connects TRBV6-4 to TRBJ1-2, with 8 positions matching TRBD1. The germline V gene has CDR1 MRHNA and CDR2 SNTAGT. The V segment lost 6 bases and the J segment 5 bases; nucleotides outside the gene matches: 2. The CDR3 has 12 amino acids.

The J gene is TRBJ2-5, the V gene TRBV5-1; D is ambiguous. There are 14 residues in the CDR3. The V end lost 0 bases, the J end lost 3 bases, and 9 bases lay between the germline ends. Germline-derived CDR1 and CDR2 are SGHRS and YFSETQ. CDR3 coding DNA: TGCGCCAGCAGCTTGGTTTACACAAAAGAGACCCAGTACTTC. Protein: CASSLVYTKETQYF.

The rearrangement uses TRBV5-1 and TRBJ1-2, with 7 bases aligning to TRBD1. CDR3 length: 14 residues. J was trimmed by 5 bases and V by 2 bases; bases with no gene match: 6. Germline V gene lookup returns CDR1 SGHRS and CDR2 YFSETQ. CDR3 DNA: TGCGCCAGCAGCTTAAACAGGGGAGCTTATGGCTACACCTTC. Protein: CASSLNRGAYGYTF.

This clone showed up just once. This rearrangement joins TRBV13 to TRBJ2-1, with D perhaps matching TRBD2 (5 bases). The CDR3 is 14 amino acids. The germline gives CDR1 PRHDT, CDR2 FYEKMQ (reference sequence). V gave up 5 bases and J gave up 6 bases, with 14 bases separating them. For the CDR3, the DNA is TGTGCCAGCAGCCCGTCCGGGGATTCCAATGAGCAGTTCTTC. It is translated as CASSPSGDSNEQFF.

V is TRBV11-2 and J is TRBJ1-5, with a possible D match to TRBD1 (6 bases). This CDR3 contains 15 residues. Germline-derived CDR1 and CDR2 are SGHAT and FQNNGV. Trimming cost V 1 base and J 0 bases, with 7 bases left between them. This CDR3 reads CASSLGDISNQPQHF. The CDR3 nucleotides read TGTGCCAGCAGCTTAGGGGACATTAGCAATCAGCCCCAGCATTTT.

This chain joins TRBV2 and TRBJ2-5, with D perhaps matching TRBD1 (6 bases). The CDR3 is 15 amino acids. Trimming left V 5 bases short and J 4 bases short, with 17 bases between. Germline V gene lookup returns CDR1 SNHLY and CDR2 FYNNEI. CDR3: CASSLGRGLGETQYF. DNA of the CDR3: TGTGCCAGCAGTTTGGGCAGGGGATTGGGAGAGACCCAGTACTTC.

As for this clone: This specimen includes other DNA sequences encoding the same CDR3. V usage is TRBV18 and J usage is TRBJ2-7, with D tentatively TRBD1 (6 bases). Germline V lookup: CDR1 KGHSH, CDR2 LQKENI. The CDR3 runs to 14 residues. The germline V and J ends were trimmed by 0 bases and 2 bases, with 8 bases remaining between them. CDR3 region: CASSPPTGAYEQYF. CDR3 nucleotides: TGTGCCAGCTCACCACCGACAGGCGCCTACGAGCAGTACTTC.

This clone was seen only once. The chain uses TRBV4-1 and TRBJ1-6; TRBD1 aligns across 12 bases. This CDR3 spans 18 amino acids. Germline V gives CDR1 MGHRA, CDR2 YSYEKL. The ends lost 2 bases at V and 6 bases at J; junction bases unmatched: 8. The CDR3 is CASSQSGTGGLGNSPLHF. The DNA of the CDR3 is TGCGCCAGCAGCCAATCGGGGACAGGGGGCCTAGGTAATTCACCCCTCCACTTT.

J is TRBJ2-7 and V is TRBV5-1; a possible D gene is TRBD1 (6 bases). Germline V gene sequence: CDR1 SGHRS, CDR2 YFSETQ. CDR3 length: 13 amino acids. V lost 1 base and J 2 bases, leaving 7 bases between the germline ends. The CDR3 is CASSLNRAYEQYF. CDR3 coding DNA: TGCGCCAGCAGCTTGAACAGGGCCTACGAGCAGTACTTC.

As DNA, the CDR3 is TGTGCCAGCAGCTTACCTGGACTAGCTTTGTTCTTC. It yields the protein CASSLPGLALFF. J is TRBJ2-1 and V is TRBV7-6, with 8 bases aligning to TRBD2. The CDR3 covers 12 residues. V lost 2 bases to trimming and J lost 15 bases; unmatched junction nucleotides: 6. The germline V gene encodes CDR1 SGHVS and CDR2 FNYEAQ.

This sequence joins TRBV4-2 and TRBJ2-5; 9 bases line up with TRBD2. The CDR3 loop spans 17 amino acids. Germline trimming cut 1 base from V and 3 bases from J; bases unmatched to any gene: 9. CDR1 LGHNA and CDR2 YNFKEQ come from the germline V gene. CDR3 region: CASSQGLAGVIEETQYF. The DNA for the CDR3 is TGTGCCAGCAGCCAAGGGTTAGCGGGAGTTATAGAAGAGACCCAGTACTTC.

The chain has TRBV6-5 and TRBJ2-3, with a weak D call TRBD2 (6 bases). The ends were cut back, 0 bases at V and 2 bases at J, with 9 bases in the middle. Per germline, CDR1 MNHEY and CDR2 SVGAGI. The CDR3 covers 15 residues. The chain's CDR3 is CASSYSSGDTDTQYF. The CDR3 region has the DNA TGTGCCAGCAGTTACTCTAGCGGAGACACAGATACGCAGTATTTT.

This sequence joins TRBV7-2 and TRBJ2-7, with 8 bases lining up with TRBD1. Losses at the gene ends were 3 bases for V and 6 bases for J; bases not matched to a gene: 10. Germline values: CDR1 SGHTA, CDR2 FQGNSA. CDR3 length: 15 residues. CDR3 sequence reads: CASSFRGQAPGEQYF. The CDR3 DNA reads TGTGCCAGCAGCTTCCGGGGACAGGCTCCGGGCGAGCAGTACTTC.

The rearrangement links TRBV27 to TRBJ2-2, with D hard to call. Trimming stripped 5 bases from V and 6 bases from J, with 10 bases between. The germline V gene has CDR1 MNHEY and CDR2 SMNVEV (reference sequence). The CDR3 has 13 amino acids. The CDR3 is CASSNSPPGELFF. The CDR3 DNA is TGTGCCAGCAGTAACAGTCCACCCGGGGAGCTGTTTTTT.